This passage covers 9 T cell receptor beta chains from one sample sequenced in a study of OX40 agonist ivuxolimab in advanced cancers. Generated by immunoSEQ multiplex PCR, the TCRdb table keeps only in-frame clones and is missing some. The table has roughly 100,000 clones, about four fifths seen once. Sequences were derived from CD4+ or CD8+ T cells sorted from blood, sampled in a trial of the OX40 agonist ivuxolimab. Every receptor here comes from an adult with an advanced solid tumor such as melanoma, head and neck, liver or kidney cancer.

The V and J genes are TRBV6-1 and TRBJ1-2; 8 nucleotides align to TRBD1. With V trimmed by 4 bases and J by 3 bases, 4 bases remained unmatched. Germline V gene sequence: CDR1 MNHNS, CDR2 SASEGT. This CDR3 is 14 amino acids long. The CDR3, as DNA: TGTGCCAGCAGTGCCCGGACAGGGCACTATGGCTACACCTTC. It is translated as CASSARTGHYGYTF.

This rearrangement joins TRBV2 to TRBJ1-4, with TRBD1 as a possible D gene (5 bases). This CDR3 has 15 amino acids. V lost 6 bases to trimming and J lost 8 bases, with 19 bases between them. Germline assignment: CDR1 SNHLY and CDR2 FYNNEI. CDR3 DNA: TGTGCCAGCAGGGATGGGGCACTGTCGGGGGAAAAACTGTTTTTT. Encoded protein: CASRDGALSGEKLFF.

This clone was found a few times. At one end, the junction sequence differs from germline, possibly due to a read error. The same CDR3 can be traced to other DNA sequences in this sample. The CDR3 region has the DNA TGTGCCAGCTCCCCACGCTCCGGGACAGGGAACACCGGGGAGCTGTTTTTT. Translated, it gives CASSPRSGTGNTGELFF. The chain employs TRBV18 and TRBJ2-2, with 8 bases that match TRBD1. This CDR3 has 17 residues. The V gene's germline CDR1 is KGHSH and CDR2 LQKENI. Based on the CDR3 plus reference TRBV18 and TRBJ2-2, the full variable domain is NAGVMQNPRHLVRRRGQEARLRCSPMKGHSHVYWYRQLPEEGLKFMVYLQKENIIDESGMPKERFSAEFPKEGPSILRIQQVVRGDSAAYFCASSPRSGTGNTGELFFGEGSRLTVL.

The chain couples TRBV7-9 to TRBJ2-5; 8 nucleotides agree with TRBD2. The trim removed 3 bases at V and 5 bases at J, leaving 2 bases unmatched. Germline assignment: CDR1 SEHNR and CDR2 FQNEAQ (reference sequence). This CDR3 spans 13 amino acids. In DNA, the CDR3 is TGTGCCAGCAGCTTTGGCGGGGGGGAGACCCAGTACTTC. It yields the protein CASSFGGGETQYF.

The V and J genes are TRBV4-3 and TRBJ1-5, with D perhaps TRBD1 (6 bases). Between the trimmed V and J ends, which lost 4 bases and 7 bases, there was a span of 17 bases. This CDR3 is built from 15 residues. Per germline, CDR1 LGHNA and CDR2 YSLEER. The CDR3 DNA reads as TGCGCCAGCAGCCTCAACTACAGGGATGGGCAGCCCCAGCATTTT. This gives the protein CASSLNYRDGQPQHF.

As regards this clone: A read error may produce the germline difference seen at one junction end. The CDR3 here is CASSLEWVLYF. The CDR3 DNA is TGTGCCAGCAGTTTAGAATGGGTCTTGTATTTT. The rearrangement links TRBV28 to TRBJ1-5; D unclear. CDR1 is MDHEN and CDR2 is SYDVKM in the germline V gene. The CDR3 consists of 11 residues.

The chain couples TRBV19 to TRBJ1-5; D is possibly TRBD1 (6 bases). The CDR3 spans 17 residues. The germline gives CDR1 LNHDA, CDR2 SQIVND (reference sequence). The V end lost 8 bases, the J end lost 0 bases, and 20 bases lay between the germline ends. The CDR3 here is CASGQPLTGNSNQPQHF. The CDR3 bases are TGTGCCAGTGGTCAGCCTCTAACAGGGAATAGCAATCAGCCCCAGCATTTT.

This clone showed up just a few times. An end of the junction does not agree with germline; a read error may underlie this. CDR3: CATSRDSRQENF. The CDR3 region has the DNA TGTGCCACCAGCAGAGATTCGAGACAGGAAAACTTC. The chain links TRBV15 to TRBJ2-5; a possible D gene is TRBD1 (6 bases). Germline lookup yields CDR1 LNHNV and CDR2 YYDKDF (reference sequence). This CDR3 comprises 12 residues.

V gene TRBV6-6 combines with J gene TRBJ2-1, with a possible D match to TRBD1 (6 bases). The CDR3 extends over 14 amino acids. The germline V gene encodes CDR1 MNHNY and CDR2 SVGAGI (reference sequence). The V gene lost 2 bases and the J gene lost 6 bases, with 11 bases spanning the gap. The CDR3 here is CASSYGGSVNEQFF. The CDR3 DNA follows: TGTGCCAGCAGTTACGGGGGCAGTGTCAATGAGCAGTTCTTC.